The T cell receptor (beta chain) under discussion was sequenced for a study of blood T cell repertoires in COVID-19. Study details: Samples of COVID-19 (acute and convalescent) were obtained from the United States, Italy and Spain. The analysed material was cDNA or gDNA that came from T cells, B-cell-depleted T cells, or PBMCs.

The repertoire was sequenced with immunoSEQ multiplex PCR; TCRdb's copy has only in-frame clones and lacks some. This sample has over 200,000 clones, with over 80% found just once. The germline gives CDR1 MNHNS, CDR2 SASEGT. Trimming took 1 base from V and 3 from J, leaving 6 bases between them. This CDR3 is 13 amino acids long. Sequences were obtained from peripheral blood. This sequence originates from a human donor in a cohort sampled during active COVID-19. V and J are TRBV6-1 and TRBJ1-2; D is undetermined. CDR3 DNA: TGTGCCAGCAGTGAAGATCCATACTATGGCTACACCTTC. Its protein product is CASSEDPYYGYTF.